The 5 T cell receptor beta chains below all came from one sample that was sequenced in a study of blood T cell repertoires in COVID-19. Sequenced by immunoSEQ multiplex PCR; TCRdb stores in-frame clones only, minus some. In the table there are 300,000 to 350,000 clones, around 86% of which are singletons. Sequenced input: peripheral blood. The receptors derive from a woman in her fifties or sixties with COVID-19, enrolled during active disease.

The CDR3 DNA follows: TGTGCCAGCAGCCCCTATCATTCTGGGCCCACTGAAGCTTTCTTT. It codes for CASSPYHSGPTEAFF. The genes are TRBV16 and TRBJ1-1; D is ambiguous. V lost 4 bases and J lost 4, with 16 bases in between. From germline, CDR1 is KGHSY and CDR2 FQNENV. CDR3 size: 15 residues.

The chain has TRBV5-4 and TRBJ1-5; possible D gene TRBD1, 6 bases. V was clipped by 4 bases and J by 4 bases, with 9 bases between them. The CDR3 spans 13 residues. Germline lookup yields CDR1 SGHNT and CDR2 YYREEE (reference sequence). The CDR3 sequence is CASSPGQNQPQHF. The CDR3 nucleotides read TGTGCCAGCAGCCCGGGACAAAATCAGCCCCAGCATTTT.

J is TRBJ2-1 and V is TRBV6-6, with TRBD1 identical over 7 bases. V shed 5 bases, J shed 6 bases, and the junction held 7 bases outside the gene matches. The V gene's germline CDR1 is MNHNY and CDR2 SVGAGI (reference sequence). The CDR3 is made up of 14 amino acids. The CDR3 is CASSPRQGTNEQFF. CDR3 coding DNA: TGTGCCAGCAGTCCCCGACAGGGTACCAATGAGCAGTTCTTC.

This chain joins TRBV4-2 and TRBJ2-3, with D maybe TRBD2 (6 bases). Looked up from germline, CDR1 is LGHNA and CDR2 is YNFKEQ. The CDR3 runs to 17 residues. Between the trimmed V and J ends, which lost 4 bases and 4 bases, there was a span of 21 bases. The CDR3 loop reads CASSPYLLALGADTQYF. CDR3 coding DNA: TGTGCCAGCAGCCCGTATCTCCTAGCGTTAGGGGCAGATACGCAGTATTTT.

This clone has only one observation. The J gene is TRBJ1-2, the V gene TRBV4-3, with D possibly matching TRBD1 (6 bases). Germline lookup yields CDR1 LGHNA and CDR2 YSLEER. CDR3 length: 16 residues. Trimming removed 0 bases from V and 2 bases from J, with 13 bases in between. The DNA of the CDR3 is TGCGCCAGCAGCCAAGACACAGGGTGGGGGAACTATGGCTACACCTTC. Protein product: CASSQDTGWGNYGYTF.